A single sample is the source of the 16 T cell receptor beta chains below, sequenced in a study of T cells in Graves' hyperthyroidism and ophthalmopathy. What was amplified from RNA transcripts were TCR beta CDR3 regions. The TCR CDR3 was amplified in a first-round RT-PCR using the HTBI primer set. TCRdb used MiXCR to reprocess the multiplex PCR reads, holding one entry per CDR3 protein. The sample includes a few hundred thousand distinct CDR3 sequences, 40% to 50% of them seen just once. The sample taken for sequencing was peripheral blood or thyroid tissue (not recorded which). The receptors shown here come from an adult woman with Graves' disease, either hyperthyroidism or ophthalmopathy (not recorded which).

The rearrangement uses TRBV4-1 and TRBJ2-7; D remains ambiguous. Trimming cost V 1 base and J 0 bases, with 13 bases left between them. CDR3 length equals 16 residues. The germline V gene encodes CDR1 MGHRA and CDR2 YSYEKL. CDR3 residues: CASSQGFAVISYEQYF. CDR3 nucleotides: TGCGCCAGCAGCCAAGGGTTTGCGGTAATCTCCTACGAGCAGTACTTC.

Details on this clonotype: This sequence may be a read error, since a much larger clone differs from it by one base. This chain connects TRBV19 to TRBJ1-5; 8 bases map to TRBD1. CDR1 and CDR2 (germline): LNHDA, SQIVND (reference sequence). The CDR3 sequence is 13 residues long. With V trimmed by 9 bases and J by 5 bases, 6 bases remained unmatched. CDR3 residues: CASMDRADQPQHF. In nucleotides, the CDR3 is TGTGCCAGCATGGACAGGGCGGATCAGCCCCAGCATTTT.

About this clonotype: Because the CDR3 is missing its conserved closing phenylalanine or tryptophan, this is likely a read error. It is unclear where the CDR3 begins or ends on the DNA, so no DNA is shown, and the CDR3 is as TCRdb lists it. The V gene is TRBV7-9, the J gene TRBJ1-6. Ends included, the CDR3 has 8 residues. CDR1 is SEHNR, CDR2 FQNEAQ, per germline (reference sequence). The CDR3 is CASSDPTS.

This clonotype has at least ten counts. The chain is built from TRBV7-9 and TRBJ1-4; no clear D. With 2 bases removed from V and 5 bases from J, the gap between germline ends came to 9 bases. The CDR3 covers 14 residues. Germline V gives CDR1 SEHNR, CDR2 FQNEAQ (reference sequence). CDR3 DNA: TGTGCCAGCAGCTTAATGCTAGGGAATGAAAAACTGTTTTTT. Translating it yields CASSLMLGNEKLFF.

J is TRBJ2-7 and V is TRBV7-9; D is perhaps TRBD2 (5 bases). CDR1 and CDR2 from the germline V gene are SEHNR and FQNEAQ (reference sequence). V gave up 5 bases and J gave up 3 bases, with 14 bases separating them. This CDR3 is built from 14 residues. The CDR3 region is CASSDRGSGYEQYF. In DNA form, the CDR3 reads TGTGCCAGCAGCGATAGAGGCAGCGGCTACGAGCAGTACTTC.

The chain links TRBV7-9 to TRBJ2-7; 9 bases line up with TRBD1. After removal of 5 bases from V and 3 bases from J, the junction contained 5 bases not matched to a gene. Per germline, CDR1 SEHNR and CDR2 FQNEAQ (reference sequence). CDR3 length: 14 residues. DNA of the CDR3: TGTGCCAGCAGCATGGGGACAGGGAACTACGAGCAGTACTTC. Translation: CASSMGTGNYEQYF. The complete variable domain, with remaining parts taken from reference TRBV7-9 and TRBJ2-7, reads DTGVSQNPRHKITKRGQNVTFRCDPISEHNRLYWYRQTLGQGPEFLTYFQNEAQLEKSRLLSDRFSAERPKGSFSTLEIQRTEQGDSAMYLCASSMGTGNYEQYFGPGTRLTVT.

This clonotype has only a few counts. The chain combines TRBV6-2 or TRBV6-3 with TRBJ2-7; a possible D gene is TRBD2 (6 bases). The V end was cut by 5 bases, the J end by 3 bases, with 14 bases between. Germline V gene lookup returns CDR1 MNHEY and CDR2 SVGEGT. This CDR3 has 14 amino acids. This CDR3 is CASSGGTGHYEQYF. The CDR3 nucleotides read TGTGCCAGCAGTGGCGGGACGGGCCACTACGAGCAGTACTTC.

A word on this clonotype: A read error may explain this, as a much larger clone is one base away. V usage is TRBV2 and J usage is TRBJ1-2; D not certain. This CDR3 region has 10 residues. The germline CDR1 and CDR2 sequences are SNHLY and FYNNEI. Between the trimmed V and J ends, which lost 4 bases and 4 bases, there was a span of 1 base. CDR3 in amino acids: CASSVYGYTF. As DNA, the CDR3 is TGTGCCAGCAGTGTCTATGGCTACACCTTC. Together with reference TRBV2 and TRBJ1-2, the CDR3 gives the full variable domain: EPEVTQTPSHQVTQMGQEVILRCVPISNHLYFYWYRQILGQKVEFLVSFYNNEISEKSEIFDDQFSVERPDGSNFTLKIRSTKLEDSAMYFCASSVYGYTFGSGTRLTVV.

The J gene is TRBJ2-2, the V gene TRBV2; 15 bases match TRBD2. This CDR3 is built from 17 residues. From germline, CDR1 is SNHLY and CDR2 FYNNEI. V lost 6 bases to trimming and J lost 6 bases; unmatched junction nucleotides: 8. The CDR3 here is CASSQGLAGGGAGELFF. The CDR3 coding sequence is TGTGCCAGCAGCCAGGGACTAGCGGGAGGAGGAGCCGGGGAGCTGTTTTTT. The variable domain in full, completed from reference TRBV2 and TRBJ2-2, reads EPEVTQTPSHQVTQMGQEVILRCVPISNHLYFYWYRQILGQKVEFLVSFYNNEISEKSEIFDDQFSVERPDGSNFTLKIRSTKLEDSAMYFCASSQGLAGGGAGELFFGEGSRLTVL.

The chain couples TRBV12-3 or TRBV12-4 to TRBJ1-4; D unclear. The CDR3 covers 14 residues. V lost 2 bases, J lost 14 bases, and 18 bases lay in between. The DNA of the CDR3 is TGTGCCAGCAGTTTAACCCACGGTTCGTTATCTCTGTTTTTT. It specifies CASSLTHGSLSLFF.

In this sample, this clonotype turned up many times. V gene TRBV6-1 combines with J gene TRBJ1-1; D not certain. The CDR3 extends over 13 amino acids. V was cut by 7 bases and J by 1 base, with 10 bases left in between. Germline V CDR1 and CDR2: MNHNS, SASEGT. In DNA form, the CDR3 reads TGTGCCAGCACCCTTATGGGGAACACTGAAGCTTTCTTT. This translates into CASTLMGNTEAFF.

This clonotype was counted at least ten times. V usage is TRBV5-1 and J usage is TRBJ2-5, with 8 bases fitting TRBD2. V trimming: 1 base; J trimming: 0 bases; junction bases outside the gene matches: 5. This CDR3 is 16 amino acids long. Germline lookup yields CDR1 SGHRS and CDR2 YFSETQ. CDR3 protein: CASSLLGLADQETQYF. As DNA, the CDR3 is TGCGCCAGCAGCTTGTTAGGACTAGCAGACCAAGAGACCCAGTACTTC.

In its sample, this clonotype was seen many times. The chain combines TRBV11-2 with TRBJ1-1; D remains unclear. Germline CDR1 reads SGHAT; CDR2 reads FQNNGV. V lost 8 bases and J 3 bases, leaving 16 bases between the germline ends. This CDR3 contains 14 residues. CDR3 in DNA: TGTGCCAGCTGTCGTGATTGGGGTGACACTGAAGCTTTCTTT. This codes for CASCRDWGDTEAFF.

The table lists this clonotype with a few counts. The chain employs TRBV19 and TRBJ2-5; 8 bases agree with TRBD1. V trimming: 5 bases; J trimming: 5 bases; junction bases outside the gene matches: 10. Looked up from germline, CDR1 is LNHDA and CDR2 is SQIVND (reference sequence). The CDR3 contains 15 residues. The CDR3 nucleotides are TGTGCCAGTAGTCCCCCGCGGACAGGGACGGAGACCCAGTACTTC. Protein product: CASSPPRTGTETQYF.

The chain employs TRBV20-1 and TRBJ2-5, with 8 bases aligning to TRBD2. Germline V gene sequence: CDR1 DFQATT, CDR2 SNEGSKA (reference sequence). There are 14 residues in the CDR3. The trim removed 1 base at V and 7 bases at J, leaving 8 bases unmatched. For the CDR3, the DNA is TGCAGTGCTAGAGTGGATAGCGGGATCGGGACCCAGTACTTC. This sequence encodes CSARVDSGIGTQYF.

The chain recombines TRBV15 with TRBJ2-5; tentative D call: TRBD2 (6 bases). Germline V gene sequence: CDR1 LNHNV, CDR2 YYDKDF (reference sequence). CDR3 length equals 15 residues. Trimming stripped 0 bases from V and 5 bases from J, with 13 bases between. The CDR3 protein is CATSREMGGLETQYF. Here the CDR3 DNA reads TGTGCCACCAGCAGAGAAATGGGGGGATTGGAGACCCAGTACTTC.